Each of the 10 T cell receptor beta chains below was sequenced from the same sample in a study of neurological immune-mediated disorders. Via MiXCR, TCRdb re-called the 5' RACE reads, giving one row per CDR3 protein. The top ten hold 9.6% of the sample, which has fewer than 90,000 distinct CDR3 sequences, more than 8.5% seen once. Documented time point: longitudinal time-point 1 (baseline). Sample: PBMCs. Receptors were obtained from a man aged 25-45 years in good health.

This clonotype was counted once. It may be a read error: a sequence one base away is much more abundant. The CDR3 is CSVAVLAGGTRELFF. CDR3 nucleotides: TGCAGCGTTGCGGTGTTAGCGGGAGGGACCAGGGAGCTGTTTTTT. V gene TRBV29-1 combines with J gene TRBJ2-2; TRBD2 matches 11 bases. The ends lost 4 bases at V and 9 bases at J; junction bases unmatched: 10. This CDR3 is 15 amino acids long. Germline V gene lookup returns CDR1 SQVTM and CDR2 ANQGSEA.

This clonotype was seen repeatedly, ten times or more. The rearrangement joins TRBV5-1 to TRBJ2-1; 7 bases line up with TRBD1. This CDR3 is 16 amino acids long. The germline CDR1 and CDR2 sequences are SGHRS and YFSETQ. Germline trimming cut 0 bases from V and 4 bases from J; bases unmatched to any gene: 7. The CDR3 is CASSLAASGGYNEQFF. The DNA for the CDR3 is TGCGCCAGCAGCTTGGCCGCGTCAGGGGGATACAATGAGCAGTTCTTC.

This clonotype was recorded many times. The chain carries TRBV19 and TRBJ2-7; weak D call: TRBD2 (5 bases). There are 14 residues in the CDR3. Germline CDR1 reads LNHDA; CDR2 reads SQIVND (reference sequence). Trimming pared 5 bases from V and 6 bases from J, leaving 17 bases between. CDR3 sequence: CASSQHEGPGEQYF. The CDR3 nucleotides read TGTGCCAGTAGTCAACACGAGGGCCCGGGCGAGCAGTACTTC.

This clonotype was seen ten or more times. The chain is built from TRBV12-3 or TRBV12-4 and TRBJ2-3; D call uncertain. Trimming stripped 5 bases from V and 0 bases from J, with 15 bases between. The CDR3 is 16 residues long. CDR3 loop: CASSPPGWSSTDTQYF. In DNA, the CDR3 is TGTGCCAGCAGTCCCCCGGGTTGGTCTAGCACAGATACGCAGTATTTT.

This clonotype appeared many times. This clone may be a read error of a much larger clone one base away. This chain connects TRBV20-1 to TRBJ1-5; a possible D gene is TRBD1 (5 bases). V lost 5 bases to trimming and J lost 2 bases, with 13 bases between them. CDR1 and CDR2 from the germline V gene are DFQATT and SNEGSKA (reference sequence). This CDR3 spans 14 amino acids. For the CDR3, the DNA is TGCAGTGCTGACGGACATCATGGCAATCAGCCCCAGCATTTT. Residues: CSADGHHGNQPQHF.

This clonotype was observed at least ten times. This chain links TRBV28 with TRBJ1-4, with D unclear. The CDR3 runs to 12 residues. Trimming pared 8 bases from V and 7 bases from J, leaving 11 bases between. Germline V gene sequence: CDR1 MDHEN, CDR2 SYDVKM. The CDR3 reads CASSGPLEKLFF. CDR3 DNA: TGTGCCAGCTCCGGTCCCCTTGAAAAACTGTTTTTT.

Many counts were recorded for this clonotype. The genes are TRBV6-1 and TRBJ2-2, with a tentative D call TRBD1 (6 bases). V lost 6 bases and J 1 base, leaving 12 bases between the germline ends. This CDR3 is 15 amino acids long. Germline CDR1 is MNHNS and CDR2 is SASEGT. Here the CDR3 DNA reads TGTGCCAGCAGATTCCCGGGACAGAACACCGGGGAGCTGTTTTTT. It codes for CASRFPGQNTGELFF.

Points on this clonotype: Being one base from a much bigger clone, this may be a read error. The chain links TRBV20-1 to TRBJ1-5, with D tentatively TRBD1 (6 bases). The CDR3 has 13 amino acids. CDR1 and CDR2 from the germline V gene are DFQATT and SNEGSKA (reference sequence). The CDR3 here is CSAPRGYNKPQHF. CDR3 nucleotides: TGCAGTGCTCCTAGGGGGTACAATAAGCCCCAGCATTTT.

J is TRBJ2-7 and V is TRBV5-1, with 10 bases matching TRBD2. Unmatched junction bases numbered 9, after V lost 0 bases and J lost 3 bases. In germline, CDR1 is SGHRS, CDR2 YFSETQ. The CDR3 totals 17 residues. In nucleotides, the CDR3 is TGCGCCAGCAGCTTGGAAGGTTGGACTAGCGGACACTACGAGCAGTACTTC. It is translated as CASSLEGWTSGHYEQYF.

This clonotype appeared many times. J is TRBJ2-7 and V is TRBV12-3 or TRBV12-4; 7 bases line up with TRBD1. The CDR3 is 17 residues long. V lost 4 bases to trimming and J lost 4 bases; unmatched junction nucleotides: 16. In DNA, the CDR3 is TGTGCCAGCAGTTCCTACCTGACAAAGGGGGCGGTTTACGAGCAGTACTTC. This encodes CASSSYLTKGAVYEQYF.